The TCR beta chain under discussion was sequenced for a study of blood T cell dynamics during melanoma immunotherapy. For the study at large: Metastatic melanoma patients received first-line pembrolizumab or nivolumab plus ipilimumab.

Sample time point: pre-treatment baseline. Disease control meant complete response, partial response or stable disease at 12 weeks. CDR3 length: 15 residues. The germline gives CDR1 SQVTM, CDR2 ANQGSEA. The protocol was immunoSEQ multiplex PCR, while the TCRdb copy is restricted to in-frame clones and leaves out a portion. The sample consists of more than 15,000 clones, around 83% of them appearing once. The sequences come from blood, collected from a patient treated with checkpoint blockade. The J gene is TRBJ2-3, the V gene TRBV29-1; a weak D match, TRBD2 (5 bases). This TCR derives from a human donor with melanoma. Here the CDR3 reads CGGVDAQNHLDTQYF. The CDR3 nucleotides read TGCGGAGGCGTTGATGCCCAGAACCACCTAGATACGCAGTATTTT.